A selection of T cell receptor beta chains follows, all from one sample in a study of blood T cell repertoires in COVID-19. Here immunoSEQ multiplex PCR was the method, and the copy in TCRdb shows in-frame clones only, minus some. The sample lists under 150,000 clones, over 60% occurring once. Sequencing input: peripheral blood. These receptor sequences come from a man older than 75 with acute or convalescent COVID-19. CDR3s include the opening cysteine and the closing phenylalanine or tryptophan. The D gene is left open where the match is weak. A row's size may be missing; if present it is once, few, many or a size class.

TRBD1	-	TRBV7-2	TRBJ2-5	TGTGCCAGCAGCCCTACCTACGTCCCACAGGGGGACCGCGAGACCCAGTACTTC	CASSPTYVPQGDRETQYF
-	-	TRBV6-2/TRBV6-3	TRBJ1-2	TGTGCCAGCAGTGGCGGATTCCGTAGCTACACCTTC	CASSGGFRSYTF
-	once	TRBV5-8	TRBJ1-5	TGTGCCGTCAGGGGATTGAGCAATCAGCCCCAGCATTTT	CAVRGLSNQPQHF
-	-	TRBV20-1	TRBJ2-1	TGCAGTGCCAATTCCAACACTGAGCAGTTCTTC	CSANSNTEQFF
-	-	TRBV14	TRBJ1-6	TGTGCCAGCAGCCGCGGTTCGTCACCCCTCCACTTT	CASSRGSSPLHF
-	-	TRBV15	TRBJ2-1	TGTGCCACCAGCAGAGATACACAGAGTTACCCTATAGATGGCAATGAGCAGTTCTTC	CATSRDTQSYPIDGNEQFF
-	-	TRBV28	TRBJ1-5	TGTGCCAGCAGTTTACGCCCCGGGGGGGCACAGCCCCAGCATTTT	CASSLRPGGAQPQHF
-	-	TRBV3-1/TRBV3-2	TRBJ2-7	TGTGCCAGCAGCCAAGCTTCACCAGCGAACGAGCAGTACTTC	CASSQASPANEQYF
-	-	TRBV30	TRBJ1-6	TGTGCCTGGAGGGAGAGGCTGGCCCCTAATTCACCCCTCCACTTT	CAWRERLAPNSPLHF
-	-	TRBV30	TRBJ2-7	TGTGCCTGGAGAGGTGGAGTCTACGAGCAGTACTTC	CAWRGGVYEQYF
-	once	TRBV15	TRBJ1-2	TGTGCCACCAGCCCGGGAGGGAGCGAAGGACTATATGGCTACACCTTC	CATSPGGSEGLYGYTF
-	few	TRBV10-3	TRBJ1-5	TGTGCCACTCAGGATAGCAATCAGCCCCAGCATTTT	CATQDSNQPQHF
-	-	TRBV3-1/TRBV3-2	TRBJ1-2	TGTGCCAGCAGCCAAGAAGAGGGGGGGCAGGGGCGAGTCTATGGCTACACCTTC	CASSQEEGGQGRVYGYTF
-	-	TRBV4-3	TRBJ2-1	TGCGCCAGCAGCCAAGACTTCTCCTACAATGAGCAGTTCTTC	CASSQDFSYNEQFF
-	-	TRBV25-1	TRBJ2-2	TGTGCCAGCAGTCCCCGGGTGAACACCGGGGAGCTGTTTTTT	CASSPRVNTGELFF
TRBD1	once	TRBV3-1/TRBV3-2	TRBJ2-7	TGTGCCAGCAGCCAAGAGGACAGGGACTCCTACGAGCAGTACTTC	CASSQEDRDSYEQYF
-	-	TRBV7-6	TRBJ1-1	TGTGCCAGCAGCTTACGTGCGGGAAATGAAGCTTTCTTT	CASSLRAGNEAFF
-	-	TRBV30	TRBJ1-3	TGTGCCTGCGGGAGATCACAACTGAGCTCTGGAAACACCATATATTTT	CACGRSQLSSGNTIYF
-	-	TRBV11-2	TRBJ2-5	TGTGCCAGCAGACACCGTTGGGAGACAGGAGGGACCCAGTACTTC	CASRHRWETGGTQYF
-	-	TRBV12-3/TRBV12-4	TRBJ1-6	TGTGCCAGCAGTTTGGCCAATTCACCCCTCCACTTT	CASSLANSPLHF
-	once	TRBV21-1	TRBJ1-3	TGTGCCAGCAGCCTGGCTGGTGGGGCGAAACTCTCTGGAAACACCATATATTTT	CASSLAGGAKLSGNTIYF
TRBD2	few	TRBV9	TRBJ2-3	TGTGCCAGCAGCGTAGGAGCGGGGACGGGAAGAACAGATACGCAGTATTTT	CASSVGAGTGRTDTQYF
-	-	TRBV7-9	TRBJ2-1	TGTGCCAGCAGCAACCTGGGGGCCGGCGAGCAGTTCTTC	CASSNLGAGEQFF
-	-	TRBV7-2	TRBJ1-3	TGTGCCAGCAGCTTGATCGCAGGAACTCCTGGAAACACCATATATTTT	CASSLIAGTPGNTIYF
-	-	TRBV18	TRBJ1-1	TGTGCCAGCTCACCAACGCAGGGGCGGGACACTGAAGCTTTCTTT	CASSPTQGRDTEAFF
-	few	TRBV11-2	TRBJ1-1	TGTGCCAGCAGCTTAGGAGTGGGGGCGAACACTGAAGCTTTCTTT	CASSLGVGANTEAFF
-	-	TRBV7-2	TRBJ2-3	TGTGCCAGCAGCCTCCTGGGGCAGGACACAGATACGCAGTATTTT	CASSLLGQDTDTQYF
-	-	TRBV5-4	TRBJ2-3	TGTGCCAGCAGTGACGGACAGTCGGCCACAGATACGCAGTATTTT	CASSDGQSATDTQYF
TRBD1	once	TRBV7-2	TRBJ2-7	TGTGCCAGCAGCCCCCGACAGGGGATGGGCTACGAGCAGTACTTC	CASSPRQGMGYEQYF
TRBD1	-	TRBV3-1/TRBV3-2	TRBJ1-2	TGTGCCAGCACCAAGACAGGGGCCGGATATGGCTACACCTTC	CASTKTGAGYGYTF
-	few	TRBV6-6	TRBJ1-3	TGTGCCAGCAGTTCCGGGGAAAACACCATATATTTT	CASSSGENTIYF
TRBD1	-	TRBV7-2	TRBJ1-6	TGTGCCAGCAGCTTTGGACAGGTCAATAATTCACCCCTCCACTTT	CASSFGQVNNSPLHF
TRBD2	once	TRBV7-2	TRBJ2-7	TGTGCCAGCAGCCAAGGCCTAGCGGAGAACGAGCAGTACTTC	CASSQGLAENEQYF
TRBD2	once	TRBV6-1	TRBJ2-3	TGTGCCAGCAGTGAATTCCCACCAATAGCGGGTTGGCGCACAGATACGCAGTATTTT	CASSEFPPIAGWRTDTQYF
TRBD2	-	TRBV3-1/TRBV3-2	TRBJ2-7	TGTGCCAGCAGCCGTCGGGGGGGGACCTACGAGCAGTACTTC	CASSRRGGTYEQYF
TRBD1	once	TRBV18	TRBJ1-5	TGTGCCAGCTCGCCTGGACGAACAGGGGGTAGCAATCAGCCCCAGCATTTT	CASSPGRTGGSNQPQHF
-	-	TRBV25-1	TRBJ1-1	TGTGCCAGCAGCCTAGGCGGAAACACTGAAGCTTTCTTT	CASSLGGNTEAFF
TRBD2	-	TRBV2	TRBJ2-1	TGTGCCAGCCCCCTAATAGGGACTAGCGGGGGGGGACCTTACAATGAGCAGTTCTTC	CASPLIGTSGGGPYNEQFF
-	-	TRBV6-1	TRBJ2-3	TGTGCCAGCAGACTCACAGCTAGCACAGATACGCAGTATTTT	CASRLTASTDTQYF
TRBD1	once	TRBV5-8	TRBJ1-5	TGTGCCAGCAGTTCCGGAGCAGGGGGATTCAATCAGCCCCAGCATTTT	CASSSGAGGFNQPQHF
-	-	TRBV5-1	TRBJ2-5	TGCGCCAGCAGCTTGGCTACCGGGGAGACCCAGTACTTC	CASSLATGETQYF
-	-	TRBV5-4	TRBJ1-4	TGTGCCAGCAGCTTGGCGAGCAACAGGGCTAATGAAAAACTGTTTTTT	CASSLASNRANEKLFF
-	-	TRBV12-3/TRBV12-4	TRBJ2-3	TGTGCCAGCAGTTTATCGGAGGCAGATACGCAGTATTTT	CASSLSEADTQYF
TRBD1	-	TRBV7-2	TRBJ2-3	TGTGCCAGCAGCCAGGGGGCAGATACGCAGTATTTT	CASSQGADTQYF
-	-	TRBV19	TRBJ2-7	TGTGCCAGTAGTTCAGGGTTCCAAGAGCAGTACTTC	CASSSGFQEQYF
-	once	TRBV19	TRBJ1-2	TGTGCCAGTAGTATAGGAGTGGGCGATGGCTACACCTTC	CASSIGVGDGYTF
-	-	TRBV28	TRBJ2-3	TGTGCCAGCAGTCTAGCGATACCTAGCACAGATACGCAGTATTTT	CASSLAIPSTDTQYF
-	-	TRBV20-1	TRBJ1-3	TGCAGTGCTAGTCCCAGGGCGAATCCTGGAAACACCATATATTTT	CSASPRANPGNTIYF
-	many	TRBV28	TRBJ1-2	TGTGCCAGCAGTTTATGGGGGGGGCAGTATGGCTACACCTTC	CASSLWGGQYGYTF
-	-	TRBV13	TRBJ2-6	TGTGCCAGCAGCCCTTCTGGGGCCAACGTCCTGACTTTC	CASSPSGANVLTF
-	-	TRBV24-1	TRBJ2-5	TGTGCCACCAGTGCGCGGGGTAGGGAGACCCAGTACTTC	CATSARGRETQYF
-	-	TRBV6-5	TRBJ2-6	TGTGCCAGCAGTTACACATCTGGGGCCAACGTCCTGACTTTC	CASSYTSGANVLTF
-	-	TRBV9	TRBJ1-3	TGTGCCAGCAGCGCGAGCGTTGGATCTGGAAACACCATATATTTT	CASSASVGSGNTIYF
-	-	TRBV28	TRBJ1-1	TGTGCCAGCAATAAGGGGGTGACTGAAGCTTTCTTT	CASNKGVTEAFF
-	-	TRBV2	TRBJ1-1	TGTGCCAGCAGGGCAACGCGGGGGGTGAACACTGAAGCTTTCTTT	CASRATRGVNTEAFF
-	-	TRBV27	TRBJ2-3	TGTGCCAGCAGTTTAACCCCCTCCGGAGCAGATACGCAGTATTTT	CASSLTPSGADTQYF
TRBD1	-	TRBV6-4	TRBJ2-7	TGTGCCAGCAGTAGGGACAGGGGGGCCTACGAGCAGTACTTC	CASSRDRGAYEQYF
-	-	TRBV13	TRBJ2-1	TGTGCCAGCAGCTTAGTACTCCCTGTGGACAATGAGCAGTTCTTC	CASSLVLPVDNEQFF
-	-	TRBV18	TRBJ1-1	TGTGCCAGCTCACCTTTGAGGGCCACTACGGGCACTGAAGCTTTCTTT	CASSPLRATTGTEAFF
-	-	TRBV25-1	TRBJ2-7	TGTGCCAGCAGTGAATCCGGAGGAACCTACGAGCAGTACTTC	CASSESGGTYEQYF